This TCR beta chain appears in the sequencing data of a study of cytomegalovirus exposure and HLA in healthy donors. The CDR3 totals 15 residues. Germline lookup yields CDR1 MNHNS and CDR2 SASEGT. Trimming took 5 bases from V and 5 from J; bases not matched to a gene: 10. PCR primers comprised 60 Vbeta and 13 Jbeta primers. Sequenced by immunoSEQ multiplex PCR; TCRdb stores in-frame clones only, minus some. The sample includes about 200,000 clones, around 77% of them seen just once. The specimen sequenced was PBMCs. The chain carries TRBV6-1 and TRBJ2-7; 9 bases line up with TRBD1. The source is a woman aged 25 to 39 in good health and CMV-seronegative. CDR3 nucleotides: TGTGCCAGCAGTTCTCGGGGACAGGGTATCAACGAGCAGTACTTC. Translated: CASSSRGQGINEQYF.